The source of this T cell receptor beta chain is a study of neurological immune-mediated disorders. Study-level findings and limits: The greatest TCR clonal expansion appeared in HTLV-1-associated myelopathy and the smallest, falling below healthy controls, in multiple sclerosis. None of the CDR3 amino acid sequences of expanded clones were shared across subjects, and this suggested private repertoires in all groups.

V lost 4 bases to trimming and J lost 2 bases; unmatched junction nucleotides: 8. The germline CDR1 and CDR2 sequences are SGHDN and FVKESK. This CDR3 comprises 16 residues. In the case of this clonotype: Antigen: not known.

Time point here: longitudinal time-point 3. The unsorted libraries originated from 2 million PBMCs that had been stored at -80 C. The team produced cDNA through 5'RACE using 10-nucleotide random UMIs. Each CDR3 protein is one row after TCRdb ran MiXCR on the 5' RACE reads. The sample has more than 95,000 distinct CDR3 sequences; roughly 10% are singletons. The source is a female donor with HTLV-1-associated myelopathy (HAM/TSP). The rearrangement uses TRBV14 and TRBJ2-7; TRBD1 matches 10 bases. Material for sequencing was PBMCs. CDR3 DNA sequence: TGTGCCAGCAGCCGTATGGGGACAGGGGTAACCTACGAGCAGTACTTC. Its protein product is CASSRMGTGVTYEQYF.